These 20 T cell receptor beta chains came from one sample sequenced in a study of post-analysis software for immune sequencing data. Sequencing libraries made from TCR beta cDNA carried unique molecular identifiers. TCRdb reprocessed the PCR reads via MiXCR and lists one record per CDR3 protein. The sample carries about 400,000 distinct CDR3 sequences, around a third recorded once. Study results and caveats: There were several TRBV segments more frequent in patients than controls, and TRBV5-6, TRBV5-1 and TRBV20-1 were among them.

These TCRs' antigens remain unknown. Sequenced input: blood. These receptors all come from a girl under 18 with multiple sclerosis.

The rearrangement uses TRBV6-5 and TRBJ2-3; D may be TRBD1 or TRBD2 (5 bases each). Per the germline V gene, CDR1 is MNHEY and CDR2 is SVGAGI. The CDR3 consists of 14 residues. The ends were cut back, 2 bases at V and 4 bases at J, with 10 bases in the middle. CDR3 sequence reads: CASSYGGEADTQYF. In DNA, the CDR3 is TGTGCCAGCAGTTACGGGGGAGAAGCAGATACGCAGTATTTT.

This sequence joins TRBV5-1 and TRBJ2-3, with D possibly called TRBD1 or TRBD2 (5 bases each). Germline assignment: CDR1 SGHRS and CDR2 YFSETQ. Trimming stripped 6 bases from V and 2 bases from J, with 16 bases between. The CDR3 extends over 15 amino acids. In DNA, the CDR3 is TGCGCCAGCAAGGAGTCCGGGACGAACACAGATACGCAGTATTTT. As protein: CASKESGTNTDTQYF.

This chain links TRBV20-1 with TRBJ2-3; D is uncertain. The CDR3 sequence is 13 residues long. Germline CDR1 is DFQATT and CDR2 is SNEGSKA (reference sequence). The V gene lost 3 bases and the J gene lost 3 bases, with 10 bases spanning the gap. CDR3 sequence: CSARLQITDTQYF. Written as DNA, the CDR3 is TGCAGTGCTAGGCTGCAGATTACAGATACGCAGTATTTT.

This clonotype was counted a single time. J is TRBJ2-3 and V is TRBV7-9; D may be TRBD2 (5 bases). V lost 4 bases and J 1 base, leaving 12 bases between the germline ends. This CDR3 is 15 amino acids long. Germline V gene lookup returns CDR1 SEHNR and CDR2 FQNEAQ (reference sequence). The chain's CDR3 is CASSCGLGGTDTQYF. CDR3 in DNA: TGTGCCAGCAGCTGCGGGCTCGGGGGCACAGATACGCAGTATTTT.

The chain combines TRBV5-1 with TRBJ2-5; weak D call: TRBD2 (5 bases). Germline V gives CDR1 SGHRS, CDR2 YFSETQ. The germline V and J ends were trimmed by 9 bases and 0 bases, with 18 bases remaining between them. CDR3 size: 15 residues. The CDR3 region has the DNA TGCGCCACCACCATCCGCGGGCTCAACCAAGAGACCCAGTACTTC. Amino acid sequence: CATTIRGLNQETQYF.

This clonotype was seen a few times. J is TRBJ2-1 and V is TRBV24-1, with a weak D call TRBD2 (5 bases). The CDR3 is 19 residues long. V was cut by 3 bases and J by 0 bases, with 20 bases left in between. Germline CDR1 KGHDR, CDR2 SFDVKD. CDR3 DNA sequence: TGTGCCACCAGTGATCAGGTGACTAATCCCCATAGCTCCTACAATGAGCAGTTCTTC. As protein: CATSDQVTNPHSSYNEQFF.

This clonotype was found a few times. The chain employs TRBV7-2 and TRBJ1-2; D is unresolved. This CDR3 spans 14 amino acids. Germline-derived CDR1 and CDR2 are SGHTA and FQGNSA. Trimming cost V 1 base and J 4 bases, with 10 bases left between them. CDR3 DNA sequence: TGTGCCAGCAGCTTAGATAGCGGCAGCTATGGCTACACCTTC. The encoded protein is CASSLDSGSYGYTF.

The CDR3 sequence is CATSRDFVGKTQYF. CDR3 DNA: TGTGCCACCAGCAGAGATTTCGTGGGGAAGACCCAGTACTTC. V usage is TRBV15 and J usage is TRBJ2-5; D gene uncertain. In germline, CDR1 is LNHNV, CDR2 YYDKDF (reference sequence). Trimming took off 0 bases at V and 6 bases at J, with 11 bases between the two ends. The CDR3 has 14 amino acids.

This chain joins TRBV5-1 and TRBJ2-3; 11 bases align to TRBD2. The CDR3 is 16 amino acids. Losses at the gene ends were 0 bases for V and 2 bases for J; bases not matched to a gene: 2. CDR1 is SGHRS and CDR2 is YFSETQ in the germline V gene. CDR3 DNA: TGCGCCAGCAGCTTGGAGACTAGCGGGGACACAGATACGCAGTATTTT. Translation gives CASSLETSGDTDTQYF.

This clonotype turned up a few times. The V gene is TRBV7-9, the J gene TRBJ2-7; possible D gene TRBD1, 6 bases. The CDR3 totals 13 residues. The germline gives CDR1 SEHNR, CDR2 FQNEAQ (reference sequence). Trimming removed 5 bases from V and 2 bases from J, with 10 bases in between. CDR3 loop: CASSEGVTYEQYF. In nucleotides, the CDR3 is TGTGCCAGCAGCGAGGGGGTGACCTACGAGCAGTACTTC.

The rearrangement joins TRBV7-2 to TRBJ2-5, with D possibly TRBD2 on 7 matching bases. Germline loops: CDR1 SGHTA, CDR2 FQGNSA. The length of the CDR3 is 15 residues. Trimming took off 3 bases at V and 1 base at J, with 12 bases between the two ends. The CDR3 region has the DNA TGTGCCAGCAGCTTGGTGGGGGGGCCCCAAGAGACCCAGTACTTC. Protein sequence: CASSLVGGPQETQYF.

This clonotype was picked up a small number of times. This chain connects TRBV4-1 to TRBJ2-2; maybe TRBD1 (5 bases). Trimming cost V 0 bases and J 6 bases, with 14 bases left between them. Germline CDR1 MGHRA, CDR2 YSYEKL. The CDR3 totals 16 residues. In DNA form, the CDR3 reads TGCGCCAGCAGCCAAGAGATTTTGGCAGGGTCCGGGGAGCTGTTTTTT. Translated, it gives CASSQEILAGSGELFF.

Turning to this clonotype: At one of its ends the junction is not consistent with the germline gene, which may arise from a read error. The chain joins TRBV7-7 to TRBJ2-7; 7 bases agree with TRBD1. Germline assignment: CDR1 SSHAT and CDR2 FNYEAQ (reference sequence). The CDR3 runs 15 residues. The CDR3 here is CASSLRGGPTYEQYF. CDR3 nucleotide sequence: TGTGCTAGCAGCTTACGAGGGGGCCCTACCTACGAGCAGTACTTC.

J is TRBJ2-5 and V is TRBV2, with a weak D call TRBD2 (5 bases). The CDR3 contains 11 residues. The ends were cut back, 2 bases at V and 11 bases at J, with 9 bases in the middle. Germline loops: CDR1 SNHLY, CDR2 FYNNEI. CDR3 residues: CASSEYGEQYF. CDR3 DNA: TGTGCCAGCAGTGAATACGGGGAGCAGTACTTC.

This chain links TRBV6-5 with TRBJ2-1, with TRBD2 matching 9 bases. Germline V gene lookup returns CDR1 MNHEY and CDR2 SVGAGI. The CDR3 runs to 20 residues. The trim removed 0 bases at V and 4 bases at J, leaving 16 bases unmatched. In nucleotides, the CDR3 is TGTGCCAGCAGTTACTCTACAGTGTGGCGGGAGGGCCGGGGGTACAATGAGCAGTTCTTC. Translated, it gives CASSYSTVWREGRGYNEQFF.

J is TRBJ2-2 and V is TRBV7-6; D is undetermined. This CDR3 spans 16 amino acids. The germline CDR1 and CDR2 sequences are SGHVS and FNYEAQ. The germline V and J ends were trimmed by 5 bases and 2 bases, with 15 bases remaining between them. The CDR3, as DNA: TGTGCCAGCAGCAAAGAGGTTCATACTAACACCGGGGAGCTGTTTTTT. Amino acid sequence: CASSKEVHTNTGELFF.

This chain links TRBV20-1 with TRBJ2-3; 8 nucleotides agree with TRBD2. Unmatched junction bases numbered 5, after V lost 3 bases and J lost 3 bases. The CDR3 runs 14 residues. The germline CDR1 and CDR2 sequences are DFQATT and SNEGSKA (reference sequence). The CDR3 DNA reads TGCAGTGCTAGCGGGGGGGCCGGGACAGATACGCAGTATTTT. This translates into CSASGGAGTDTQYF.

Comment on this clonotype: One base away lies a much larger clone, so this may be a sequencing read error. The J gene is TRBJ2-3, the V gene TRBV12-3 or TRBV12-4; 7 nucleotides agree with TRBD2. Losses at the gene ends were 1 base for V and 4 bases for J; bases not matched to a gene: 5. The CDR3 extends over 15 amino acids. The CDR3 sequence is CASSLGAGRADTQYF. CDR3 sequence (DNA): TGTGCCAGCAGTTTAGGAGCGGGGAGGGCAGATACGCAGTATTTT.

The V gene is TRBV5-1, the J gene TRBJ1-3; no definite D call. The V end lost 0 bases, the J end lost 0 bases, and 7 bases lay between the germline ends. This CDR3 region has 15 residues. Per the germline V gene, CDR1 is SGHRS and CDR2 is YFSETQ. CDR3 nucleotide sequence: TGCGCCAGCAGCTTGGAAGGCAACTCTGGAAACACCATATATTTT. Its translation: CASSLEGNSGNTIYF.

V gene TRBV12-3 or TRBV12-4 combines with J gene TRBJ2-2, with no clear D. The CDR3 spans 13 residues. The germline V and J ends were trimmed by 2 bases and 3 bases, with 4 bases remaining between them. The CDR3 reads CASSLKDTGELFF. Written as DNA, the CDR3 is TGTGCCAGCAGTTTAAAGGACACCGGGGAGCTGTTTTTT.